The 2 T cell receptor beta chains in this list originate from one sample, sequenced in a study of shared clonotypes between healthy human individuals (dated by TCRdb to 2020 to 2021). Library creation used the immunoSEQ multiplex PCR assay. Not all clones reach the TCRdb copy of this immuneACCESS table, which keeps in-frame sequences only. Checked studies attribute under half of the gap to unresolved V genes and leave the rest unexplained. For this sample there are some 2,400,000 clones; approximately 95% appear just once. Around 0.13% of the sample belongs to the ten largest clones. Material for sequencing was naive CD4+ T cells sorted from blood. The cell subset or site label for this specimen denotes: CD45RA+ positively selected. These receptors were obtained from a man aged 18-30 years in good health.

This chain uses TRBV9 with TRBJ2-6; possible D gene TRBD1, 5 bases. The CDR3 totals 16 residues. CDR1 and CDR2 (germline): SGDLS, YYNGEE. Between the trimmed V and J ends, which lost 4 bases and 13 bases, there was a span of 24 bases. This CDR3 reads CASSRGRVPIQEVLTF. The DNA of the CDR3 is TGTGCCAGCAGCCGAGGCAGGGTGCCAATCCAGGAAGTCCTGACTTTC.

The CDR3 is CASNNDYEQYF. CDR3 bases: TGTGCCAGCAATAACGATTACGAGCAGTACTTC. This chain uses TRBV11-3 with TRBJ2-7; D is ambiguous. Trimming took 7 bases from V and 4 from J, leaving 8 bases between them. The CDR3 has 11 residues. Germline V gene lookup returns CDR1 SGHNT and CDR2 YENEEA.